This T cell receptor (beta chain) was recorded in a study of TIL therapy for anti-PD-1-resistant metastatic lung cancer. Findings of the study overall: Many TIL product clones were absent from baseline tumor, suggesting clonal contraction.

This clone was recorded only once. Its antigen is unknown. Trimming shortened V by 1 base and J by 4 bases, and 11 bases separated the two germline ends. The germline V gene encodes CDR1 SGHAT and CDR2 FQDESV (reference sequence). CDR3 size: 15 residues. As to time point: pre-treatment sample, taken before nivolumab and TIL therapy. Pleural nodules or supraclavicular lymph nodes made up most of the excised metastases sampled. This was the immunoSEQ v3 assay. Profiled with immunoSEQ multiplex PCR; TCRdb holds only in-frame clones, not every one. The table has about 1,000 clones, roughly 76% seen once; the top ten hold roughly 9%.

The origin of this receptor is a person between 25 and 80 years old with non-small cell lung cancer. Sequenced material: tumor tissue, taken at baseline. V gene TRBV11-1 combines with J gene TRBJ2-1, with TRBD2 as a possible D gene (6 bases). The CDR3 bases are TGTGCCAGCAGCTTAGAAGGGAGGAGGTACAATGAGCAGTTCTTC. Its translation is CASSLEGRRYNEQFF.